The clone carrying this T cell receptor (beta chain) was seen a handful of times. Its target is unknown. These data are taken from a study of T-cell reconstitution after alpha-beta-depleted transplantation in children. V was pared by 3 bases and J by 0 bases, with 11 bases between. This CDR3 comprises 16 residues. The germline CDR1 and CDR2 sequences are MNHNS and SASEGT. Study findings and constraints: Newly produced T cells mostly provided counts and TCRbeta diversity after one year, as hyperexpanded clones declined.

It was with unique molecular identifiers that the TCRbeta library was prepared. TCRdb re-analysed the PCR reads in MiXCR, keeping a single row per CDR3 protein. The sample has 530,000 or so distinct CDR3 sequences, 20% to 30% seen once; the top ten hold 35% to 40%. The gene calls are TRBV6-1 and TRBJ1-4, with D possibly being TRBD1 (6 bases). Sequences were derived from PBMCs, sampled before TCRalphabeta/CD19-depleted stem cell transplant. The receptor was isolated from a boy under two years old with Wiskott-Aldrich syndrome, due to receive a stem cell transplant. The CDR3 region is CASSERNRATNEKLFF. In DNA form, the CDR3 reads TGTGCCAGCAGTGAGAGAAACAGGGCAACTAATGAAAAACTGTTTTTT.